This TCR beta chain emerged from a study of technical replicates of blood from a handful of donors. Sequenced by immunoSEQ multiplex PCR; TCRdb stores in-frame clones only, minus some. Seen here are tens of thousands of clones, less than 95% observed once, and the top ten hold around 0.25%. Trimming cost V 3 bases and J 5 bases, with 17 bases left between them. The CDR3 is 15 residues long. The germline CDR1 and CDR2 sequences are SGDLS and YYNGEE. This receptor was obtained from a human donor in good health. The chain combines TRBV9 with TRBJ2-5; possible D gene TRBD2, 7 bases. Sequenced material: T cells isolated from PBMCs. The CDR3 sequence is CASSAGGQGLETQYF. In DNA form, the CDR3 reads TGTGCCAGCAGCGCGGGGGGCCAGGGGCTGGAGACCCAGTACTTC.